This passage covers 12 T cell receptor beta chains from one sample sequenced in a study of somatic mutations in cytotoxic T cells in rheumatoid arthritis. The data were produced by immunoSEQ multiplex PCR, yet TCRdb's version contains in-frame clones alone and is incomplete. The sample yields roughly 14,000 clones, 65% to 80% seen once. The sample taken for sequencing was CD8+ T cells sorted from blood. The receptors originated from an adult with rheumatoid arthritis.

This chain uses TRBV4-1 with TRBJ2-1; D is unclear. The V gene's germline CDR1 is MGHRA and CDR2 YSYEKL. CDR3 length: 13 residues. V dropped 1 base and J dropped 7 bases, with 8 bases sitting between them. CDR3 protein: CASSQGFRNEQFF. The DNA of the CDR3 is TGCGCCAGCAGCCAAGGGTTCAGAAATGAGCAGTTCTTC.

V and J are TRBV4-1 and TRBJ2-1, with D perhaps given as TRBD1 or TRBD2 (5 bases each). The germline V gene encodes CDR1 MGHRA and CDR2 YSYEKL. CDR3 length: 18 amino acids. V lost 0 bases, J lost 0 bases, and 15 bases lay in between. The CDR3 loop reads CASSQDRDLSSSYNEQFF. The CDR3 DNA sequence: TGCGCCAGCAGCCAAGATCGGGACCTGTCCAGCTCCTACAATGAGCAGTTCTTC.

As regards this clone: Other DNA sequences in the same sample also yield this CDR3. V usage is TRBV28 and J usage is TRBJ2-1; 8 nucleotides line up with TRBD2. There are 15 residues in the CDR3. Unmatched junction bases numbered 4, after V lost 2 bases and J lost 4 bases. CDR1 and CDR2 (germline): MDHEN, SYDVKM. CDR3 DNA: TGTGCCAGCAGTTTACGGGAGGGCCCGTACAATGAGCAGTTCTTC. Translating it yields CASSLREGPYNEQFF.

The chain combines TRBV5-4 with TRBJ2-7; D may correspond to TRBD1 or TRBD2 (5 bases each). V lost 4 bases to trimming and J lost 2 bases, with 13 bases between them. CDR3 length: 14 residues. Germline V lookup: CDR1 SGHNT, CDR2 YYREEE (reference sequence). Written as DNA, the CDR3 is TGTGCCAGCAGCGGGGGTGGGAACCCCTACGAGCAGTACTTC. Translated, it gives CASSGGGNPYEQYF.

DNA of the CDR3: TGCGCCAGCAGTGAAACGAACACCGGGGAGCTGTTTTTT. It yields the protein CASSETNTGELFF. The gene calls are TRBV4-1 and TRBJ2-2; D not resolved. Looked up from germline, CDR1 is MGHRA and CDR2 is YSYEKL. There are 13 residues in the CDR3. V was pared by 6 bases and J by 0 bases, with 5 bases between.

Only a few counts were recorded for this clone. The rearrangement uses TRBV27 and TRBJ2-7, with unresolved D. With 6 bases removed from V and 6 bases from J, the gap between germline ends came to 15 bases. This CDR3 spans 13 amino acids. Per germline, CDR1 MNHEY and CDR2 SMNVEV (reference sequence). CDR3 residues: CASSRVPRSEQYF. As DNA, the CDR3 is TGTGCCAGCAGCCGGGTACCTCGGAGCGAGCAGTACTTC.

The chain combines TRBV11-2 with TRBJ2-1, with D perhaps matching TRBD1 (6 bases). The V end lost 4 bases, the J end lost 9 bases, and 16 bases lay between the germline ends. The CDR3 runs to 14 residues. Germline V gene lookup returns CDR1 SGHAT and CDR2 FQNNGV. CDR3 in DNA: TGTGCCAGCAGCTCGCTAACAGGGCTGGCTGAGCAGTTCTTC. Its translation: CASSSLTGLAEQFF.

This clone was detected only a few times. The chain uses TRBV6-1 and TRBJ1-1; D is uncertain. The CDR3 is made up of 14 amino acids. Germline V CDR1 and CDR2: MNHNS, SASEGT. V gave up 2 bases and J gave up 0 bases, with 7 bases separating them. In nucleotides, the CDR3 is TGTGCCAGCAGTGAAACCTACGTGAACACTGAAGCTTTCTTT. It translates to CASSETYVNTEAFF.

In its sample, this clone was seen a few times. The CDR3 DNA follows: TGTGCCCAGGGGGTGGGGGGTTGGACTGAAGCTTTCTTT. It encodes CAQGVGGWTEAFF. The chain joins TRBV30 to TRBJ1-1, with 7 bases lining up with TRBD1. The V and J ends lost 8 bases and 5 bases, in that order; junction bases with no gene match: 11. The CDR3 totals 13 residues. Germline V lookup: CDR1 GTSNPN, CDR2 SVGIG (reference sequence).

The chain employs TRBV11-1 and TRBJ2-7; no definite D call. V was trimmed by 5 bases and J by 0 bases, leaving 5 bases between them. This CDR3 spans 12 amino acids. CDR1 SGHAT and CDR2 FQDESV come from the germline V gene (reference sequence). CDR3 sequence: CASSVNSYEQYF. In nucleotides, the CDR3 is TGTGCCAGCAGCGTCAACTCCTACGAGCAGTACTTC.

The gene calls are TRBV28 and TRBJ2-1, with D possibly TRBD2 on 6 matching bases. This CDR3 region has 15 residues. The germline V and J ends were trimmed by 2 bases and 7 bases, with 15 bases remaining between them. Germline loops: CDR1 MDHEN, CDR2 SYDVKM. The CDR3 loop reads CASSLRGLGGNEQFF. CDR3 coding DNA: TGTGCCAGCAGTTTAAGAGGGTTGGGGGGTAATGAGCAGTTCTTC.

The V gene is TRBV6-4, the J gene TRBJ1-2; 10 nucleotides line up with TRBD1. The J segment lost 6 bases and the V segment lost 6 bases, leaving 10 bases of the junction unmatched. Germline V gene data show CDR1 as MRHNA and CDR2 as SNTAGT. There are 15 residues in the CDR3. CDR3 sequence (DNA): TGTGCCAGCAGCGAGAGGGAGGGACAGGGGAATGGCTACACCTTC. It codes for CASSEREGQGNGYTF.